The rows below give T cell receptor beta chains drawn from one sample of a study of blood T cell repertoires in COVID-19. Assay: immunoSEQ multiplex PCR; the TCRdb copy retains only in-frame clones and omits some. The sample records about 180,000 clones, more than 80% being singletons. Specimen: PBMCs or T cells enriched from blood (not recorded which). All receptors come from a man aged 35-49 years who had recovered from COVID-19. The CDR3 runs from the conserved cysteine through the conserved F or W. The D gene is left open where the match is weak. Expanded clones get a size class; other rows say once, few or many, or leave the size out.

abundance	d_gene	j_gene	v_gene	CDR3aa	CDR3nt
NA	NA	TRBJ1-1	TRBV5-6	CASSFSGGRSTEAFF	TGTGCCAGCAGCTTTTCGGGCGGGAGGAGCACTGAAGCTTTCTTT
few	NA	TRBJ2-2	TRBV21-1	CASSKVGGDELFF	TGTGCCAGCAGCAAAGTGGGGGGAGACGAGCTGTTTTTT
NA	NA	TRBJ1-3	TRBV12-3/TRBV12-4	CASSSRDF	TGTGCCAGCAGTTCTCGGGATTTT
NA	NA	TRBJ2-5	TRBV5-1	CASSLSETGETQYF	TGCGCCAGCAGCTTGTCCGAGACGGGAGAGACCCAGTACTTC
NA	NA	TRBJ2-3	TRBV29-1	CSVVAPDTQYF	TGCAGCGTTGTGGCCCCAGATACGCAGTATTTT
once	NA	TRBJ2-1	TRBV5-4	CASTMQGRDNEQFF	TGTGCCAGCACCATGCAGGGCAGGGACAATGAGCAGTTCTTC
NA	NA	TRBJ1-1	TRBV18	CASSPPGRGNTEAFF	TGTGCCAGCTCACCACCGGGCAGGGGAAACACTGAAGCTTTCTTT
NA	TRBD1	TRBJ1-3	TRBV6-1	CASSEYRDRGASSGNTIYF	TGTGCCAGCAGTGAATACAGGGACAGGGGGGCCAGCTCTGGAAACACCATATATTTT
NA	TRBD1	TRBJ2-7	TRBV5-1	CASSSIPGQGFYEQYF	TGCGCCAGCAGTTCGATCCCGGGACAGGGTTTTTACGAGCAGTACTTC
NA	NA	TRBJ2-1	TRBV28	CASSSHMIDEQFF	TGTGCCAGCAGTTCCCACATGATCGATGAGCAGTTCTTC
NA	NA	TRBJ1-5	TRBV4-1	CASSQGQGNNQPQHF	TGCGCCAGCAGCCAGGGGCAGGGGAACAATCAGCCCCAGCATTTT
NA	TRBD2	TRBJ2-3	TRBV11-3	CASSLGLAGGLISQYF	TGTGCCAGCAGCCTCGGACTAGCGGGGGGGCTTATCTCGCAGTATTTT
NA	NA	TRBJ2-4	TRBV5-1	CASSLGSGNIQYF	TGCGCCAGCAGCTTGGGTTCGGGAAACATTCAGTACTTC
NA	NA	TRBJ1-2	TRBV5-1	CASSEETGSNYGYTF	TGCGCCAGCAGCGAGGAGACAGGTTCTAACTATGGCTACACCTTC
NA	NA	TRBJ1-2	TRBV6-1	CASSEGGYGYTF	TGTGCCAGCAGTGAGGGGGGCTATGGCTACACCTTC
NA	NA	TRBJ2-3	TRBV27	CASSLRTTDTQYF	TGTGCCAGCAGTTTGAGGACTACAGATACGCAGTATTTT
NA	NA	TRBJ1-2	TRBV11-2	CASSLDPGGVNYGYTF	TGTGCCAGCAGCTTAGATCCGGGAGGAGTTAACTATGGCTACACCTTC
NA	TRBD1	TRBJ2-1	TRBV5-5	CASSLGQGAIGEQFF	TGTGCCAGCAGCTTGGGACAGGGGGCGATAGGTGAGCAGTTCTTC
NA	NA	TRBJ2-2	TRBV11-1	CASGLTGAGELFF	TGTGCCAGCGGCCTAACCGGAGCCGGGGAGCTGTTTTTT
NA	TRBD1	TRBJ2-2	TRBV27	CASSLWPPDRGNTGELFF	TGTGCCAGCAGTTTGTGGCCGCCGGACAGGGGTAACACCGGGGAGCTGTTTTTT
NA	NA	TRBJ2-1	TRBV2	CASSEAGRGNEQFF	TGTGCCAGCAGTGAAGCAGGGCGGGGCAATGAGCAGTTCTTC
NA	NA	TRBJ1-2	TRBV19	CATLGVEIGYTF	TGTGCCACCCTCGGGGTAGAAATAGGCTACACCTTC
NA	TRBD1	TRBJ1-6	TRBV28	CASSPRGQGNSPLHF	TGTGCCAGCAGTCCCAGGGGACAGGGTAATTCACCCCTCCACTTT
NA	TRBD1	TRBJ1-2	TRBV12-3/TRBV12-4	CASTESRDSGYTF	TGTGCCAGCACCGAAAGCCGGGACAGCGGCTACACCTTC
NA	NA	TRBJ1-1	TRBV7-8	CASSLVSGRDTEAFF	TGTGCCAGCAGCTTAGTGTCTGGTCGGGACACTGAAGCTTTCTTT
NA	TRBD1	TRBJ1-2	TRBV10-3	CAIRQGDGYTF	TGTGCCATCCGACAGGGGGACGGCTACACCTTC
NA	TRBD1	TRBJ2-1	TRBV19	CASSTGTGSYNEQFF	TGTGCCAGTAGTACCGGGACAGGGTCGTACAATGAGCAGTTCTTC
NA	NA	TRBJ1-4	TRBV11-2	CASSLRFGSNEKLFF	TGTGCCAGCAGCTTAAGATTCGGGTCTAATGAAAAACTGTTTTTT
NA	TRBD1	TRBJ2-1	TRBV15	CATSRRQGAVNEQFF	TGTGCCACCAGCAGGAGACAGGGGGCTGTCAATGAGCAGTTCTTC
once	NA	TRBJ1-2	TRBV7-9	CASSLSRQRNNGYTF	TGTGCCAGCAGCTTGTCTCGACAGAGAAACAATGGCTACACCTTC
NA	NA	TRBJ1-1	TRBV3-1/TRBV3-2	CASSQDLGDWGTEAFF	TGTGCCAGCAGCCAAGATTTGGGGGACTGGGGCACTGAAGCTTTCTTT
NA	NA	TRBJ1-1	TRBV9	CASSELGDIPSEAFF	TGTGCCAGCAGTGAACTTGGAGATATCCCCTCTGAAGCTTTCTTT
NA	NA	TRBJ1-1	TRBV5-5	CASIRQEAAVPFF	TGTGCCAGCATCCGACAGGAGGCGGCCGTCCCTTTCTTT
NA	TRBD1	TRBJ1-2	TRBV27	CASSFRRQGGNYGYTF	TGTGCCAGCAGTTTCCGGAGACAGGGGGGGAACTATGGCTACACCTTC
once	NA	TRBJ1-5	TRBV28	CASSFGGEQPQHF	TGTGCCAGCAGTTTCGGGGGGGAGCAGCCCCAGCATTTT
NA	NA	TRBJ1-3	TRBV10-2	CASSGTVDSGNTIYF	TGCGCCAGCAGTGGGACAGTAGACTCTGGAAACACCATATATTTT